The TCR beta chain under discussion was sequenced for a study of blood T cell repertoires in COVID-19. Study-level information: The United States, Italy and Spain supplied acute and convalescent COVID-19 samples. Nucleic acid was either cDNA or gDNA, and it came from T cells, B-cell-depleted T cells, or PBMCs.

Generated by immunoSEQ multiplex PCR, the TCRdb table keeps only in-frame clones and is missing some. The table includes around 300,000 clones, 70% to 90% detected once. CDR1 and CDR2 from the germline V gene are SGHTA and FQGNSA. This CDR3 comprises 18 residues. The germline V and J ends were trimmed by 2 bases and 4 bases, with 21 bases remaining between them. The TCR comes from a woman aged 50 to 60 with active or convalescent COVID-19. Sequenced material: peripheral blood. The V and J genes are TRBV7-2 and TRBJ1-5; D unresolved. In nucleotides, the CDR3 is TGTGCCAGCAGCTTAACCAAGGGAGGGCAAAGAGGGAATCAGCCCCAGCATTTT. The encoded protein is CASSLTKGGQRGNQPQHF.